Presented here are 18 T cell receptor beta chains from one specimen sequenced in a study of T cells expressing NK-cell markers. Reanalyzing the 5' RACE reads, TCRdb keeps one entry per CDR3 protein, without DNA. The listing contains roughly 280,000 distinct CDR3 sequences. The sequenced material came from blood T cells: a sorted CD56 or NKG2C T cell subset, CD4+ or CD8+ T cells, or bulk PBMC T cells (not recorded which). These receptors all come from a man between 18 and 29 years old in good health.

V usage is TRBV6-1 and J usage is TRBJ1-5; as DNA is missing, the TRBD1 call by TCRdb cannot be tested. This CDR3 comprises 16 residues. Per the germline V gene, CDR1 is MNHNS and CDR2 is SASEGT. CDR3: CASRPRTGGGNQPQHF.

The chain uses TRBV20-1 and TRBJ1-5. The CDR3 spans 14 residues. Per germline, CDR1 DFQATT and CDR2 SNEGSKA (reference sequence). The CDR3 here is CSASGGKANQPQHF.

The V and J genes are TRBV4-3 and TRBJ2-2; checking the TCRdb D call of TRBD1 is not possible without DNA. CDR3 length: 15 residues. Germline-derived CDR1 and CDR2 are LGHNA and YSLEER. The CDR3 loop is CATSQAPKDSGELFF.

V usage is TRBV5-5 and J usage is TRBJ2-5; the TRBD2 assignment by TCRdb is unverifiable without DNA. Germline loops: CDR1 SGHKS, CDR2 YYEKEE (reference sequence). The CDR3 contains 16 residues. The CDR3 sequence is CASSPRVGRIQETQYF.

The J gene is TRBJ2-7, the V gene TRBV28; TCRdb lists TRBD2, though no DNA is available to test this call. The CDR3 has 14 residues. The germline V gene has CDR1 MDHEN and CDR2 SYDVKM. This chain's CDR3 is CASLRAGISYEQYF.

CDR3 sequence: CSARSTSPPYEQYF. This chain uses TRBV20-1 with TRBJ2-7. Germline V lookup: CDR1 DFQATT, CDR2 SNEGSKA (reference sequence). The CDR3 contains 14 residues.

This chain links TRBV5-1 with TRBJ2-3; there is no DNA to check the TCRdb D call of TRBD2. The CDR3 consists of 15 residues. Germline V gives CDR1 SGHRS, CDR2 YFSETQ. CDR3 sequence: CASSLEGRSTDTQYF.

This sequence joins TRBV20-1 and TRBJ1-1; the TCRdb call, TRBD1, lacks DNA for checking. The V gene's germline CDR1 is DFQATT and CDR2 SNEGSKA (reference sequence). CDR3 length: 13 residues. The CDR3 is CSAFPGHLTEAFF.

CDR3 amino acids: CASEGSLQETQYF. The chain joins TRBV2 to TRBJ2-5; the D call of TRBD1 rests on TCRdb alone, since no DNA is present to check it. Germline V gene sequence: CDR1 SNHLY, CDR2 FYNNEI. The CDR3 has 13 amino acids.

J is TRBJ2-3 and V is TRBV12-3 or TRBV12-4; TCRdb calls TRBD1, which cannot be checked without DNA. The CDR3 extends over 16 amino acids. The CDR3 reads CASSHIGPGSTDTQYF.

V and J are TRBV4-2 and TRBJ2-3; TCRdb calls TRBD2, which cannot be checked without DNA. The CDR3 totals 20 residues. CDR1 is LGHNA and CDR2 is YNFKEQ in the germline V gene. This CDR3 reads CASSQRGLARESSSTDTQYF.

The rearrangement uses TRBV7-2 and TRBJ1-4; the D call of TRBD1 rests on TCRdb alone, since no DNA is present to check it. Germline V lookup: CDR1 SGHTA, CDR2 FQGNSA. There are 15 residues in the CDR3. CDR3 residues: CASSLGLAEGGKLFF.

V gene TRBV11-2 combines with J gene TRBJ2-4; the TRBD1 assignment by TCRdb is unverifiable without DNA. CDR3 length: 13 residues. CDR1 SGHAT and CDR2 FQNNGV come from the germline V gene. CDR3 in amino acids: CASSLARTGIQYF.

The chain's CDR3 is CAWSLLGATGELFF. The V gene is TRBV30, the J gene TRBJ2-2; TCRdb's D call, TRBD1, is unchecked because there is no DNA. The germline CDR1 and CDR2 sequences are GTSNPN and SVGIG (reference sequence). The CDR3 has 14 residues.

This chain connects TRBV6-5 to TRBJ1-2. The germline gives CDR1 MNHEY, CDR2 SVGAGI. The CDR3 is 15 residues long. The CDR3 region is CASSYLAADRNGYTF.

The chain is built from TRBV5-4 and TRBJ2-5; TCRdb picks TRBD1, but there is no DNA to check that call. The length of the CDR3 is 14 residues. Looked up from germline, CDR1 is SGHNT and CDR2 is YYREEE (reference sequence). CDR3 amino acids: CASSPTGVQETQYF.

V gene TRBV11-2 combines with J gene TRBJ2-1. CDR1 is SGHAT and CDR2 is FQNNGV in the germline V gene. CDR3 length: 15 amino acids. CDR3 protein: CASSLGRPPNNEQFF.

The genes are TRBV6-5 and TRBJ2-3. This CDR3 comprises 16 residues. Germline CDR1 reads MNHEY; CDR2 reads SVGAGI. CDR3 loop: CASSYRAGLSTDTQYF.